These 16 T cell receptor beta chains were sequenced from one sample in a study of cytomegalovirus exposure and HLA in healthy donors (dated by TCRdb to the late 2010s). The library was prepared using the immunoSEQ multiplex PCR assay. For the multiplex PCR, a mixture combining 60 forward primers for TCR Vbeta segments and 13 reverse primers for TCR Jbeta segments was used. Here the immuneACCESS table is served through TCRdb, limited to in-frame sequences with V and J called. Missing clones are a known gap in these copies; in checked studies unresolved V genes cover under half, and the rest lacks a known reason. This sample is represented by 200,000 to 250,000 clones; around 80% of them were singletons. The ten top clones hold more than 0.6% of the sample. Sequenced material: PBMCs. Receptor source: a boy between 2 and 15 years old in good health and CMV-seronegative.

The chain combines TRBV6-1 with TRBJ1-3; 7 nucleotides match TRBD1. The V segment lost 3 bases and the J segment 0 bases; nucleotides outside the gene matches: 8. The CDR3 runs 17 residues. Germline loops: CDR1 MNHNS, CDR2 SASEGT. The CDR3 DNA is TGTGCCAGCAGTGACTTGGAGGGGGCTTACTCTGGAAACACCATATATTTT. Its translation is CASSDLEGAYSGNTIYF.

The chain combines TRBV21-1 with TRBJ1-2; the DNA was not used to check the table's D call, TRBD1. TRBV21-1 is a documented pseudogene. This CDR3 is built from 10 residues. The CDR3 is CARSGVGYTF. The CDR3 bases are TGTGCCAGGTCAGGGGTAGGCTACACCTTC.

This chain joins TRBV15 and TRBJ2-5; 9 bases agree with TRBD2. The length of the CDR3 is 16 residues. V was pared by 1 base and J by 4 bases, with 7 bases of the junction left unmatched. Germline V CDR1 and CDR2: LNHNV, YYDKDF (reference sequence). The DNA for the CDR3 is TGTGCCACCAGCAGAGGAGGCGGGAGGGCTGGAGAGACCCAGTACTTC. It encodes CATSRGGGRAGETQYF.

This clone was counted a single time. The chain uses TRBV7-9 and TRBJ1-2, with 7 bases aligning to TRBD1. Unmatched junction bases numbered 7, after V lost 1 base and J lost 8 bases. Germline V gene data show CDR1 as SEHNR and CDR2 as FQNEAQ (reference sequence). The CDR3 runs 14 residues. The CDR3 DNA reads as TGTGCCAGCAGCTTAGTTTCGACAGGGCAAGGCTACACCTTC. Translated: CASSLVSTGQGYTF. The whole variable domain, filled in from reference TRBV7-9 and TRBJ1-2, reads DTGVSQNPRHKITKRGQNVTFRCDPISEHNRLYWYRQTLGQGPEFLTYFQNEAQLEKSRLLSDRFSAERPKGSFSTLEIQRTEQGDSAMYLCASSLVSTGQGYTFGSGTRLTVV.

This rearrangement joins TRBV6-5 to TRBJ2-5, with TRBD1 identical over 7 bases. The DNA end is a closer match to TRBJ2-7, so the J assignment may be wrong. Germline V lookup: CDR1 MNHEY, CDR2 SVGAGI. The CDR3 is 14 residues long. DNA of the CDR3: TGTGCCAGCAGTTACTCACAGGGGAAGTACGAGCAGTACTTC. It translates to CASSYSQGKYEQYF.

The chain employs TRBV6-1 and TRBJ2-1; 10 positions match TRBD2. There are 17 residues in the CDR3. V shed 4 bases, J shed 0 bases, and the junction held 6 bases outside the gene matches. The germline gives CDR1 MNHNS, CDR2 SASEGT. This CDR3 is CASSGTSGKSSYNEQFF. CDR3 nucleotides: TGTGCCAGCAGTGGTACTAGCGGGAAAAGCTCCTACAATGAGCAGTTCTTC.

V is TRBV5-4 and J is TRBJ2-7, with TRBD2 matching 7 bases. CDR1 SGHNT and CDR2 YYREEE come from the germline V gene (reference sequence). Trimming cost V 0 bases and J 4 bases; bases outside gene matches: 7. The CDR3 loop spans 15 amino acids. The CDR3 is CASSLAGLAVYEQYF. The CDR3 bases are TGTGCCAGCAGCTTGGCGGGCCTAGCGGTATACGAGCAGTACTTC. Complete variable domain (other parts from reference TRBV5-4 and TRBJ2-7): ETGVTQSPTHLIKTRGQQVTLRCSSQSGHNTVSWYQQALGQGPQFIFQYYREEENGRGNFPPRFSGLQFPNYSSELNVNALELDDSALYLCASSLAGLAVYEQYFGPGTRLTVT.

The V gene is TRBV29-1, the J gene TRBJ1-2; TRBD1 might be the D (5 bases). V was cut by 3 bases and J by 6 bases, with 8 bases left in between. The germline gives CDR1 SQVTM, CDR2 ANQGSEA. The CDR3 length is 11 residues. The CDR3 protein is CSVDGGDGYTF. Written as DNA, the CDR3 is TGCAGCGTTGACGGGGGGGATGGCTACACCTTC.

The gene calls are TRBV6-6 and TRBJ1-1; D might be TRBD1 (5 bases). Between the trimmed V and J ends, which lost 2 bases and 1 base, there was a span of 14 bases. The V gene's germline CDR1 is MNHNY and CDR2 SVGAGI (reference sequence). This CDR3 is 16 amino acids long. The CDR3 sequence: CASSYGAEISNTEAFF. The CDR3 DNA sequence: TGTGCCAGCAGTTACGGGGCAGAGATCTCGAACACTGAAGCTTTCTTT.

The rearrangement uses TRBV19 and TRBJ1-5; a weak D match, TRBD1 (5 bases). From germline, CDR1 is LNHDA and CDR2 SQIVND (reference sequence). This CDR3 is built from 13 residues. V was cut by 3 bases and J by 7 bases, with 10 bases left in between. The DNA of the CDR3 is TGTGCCAGTAGTATCGCAGGGAGGCAGCCCCAGCATTTT. Encoded protein: CASSIAGRQPQHF.

The rearrangement links TRBV13 to TRBJ2-7; 14 bases match TRBD2. Germline V gene lookup returns CDR1 PRHDT and CDR2 FYEKMQ (reference sequence). J lost 3 bases, V lost 5 bases, and 6 bases had no gene match. The CDR3 has 16 residues. This CDR3 reads CASSPTSGGEDYEQYF. The CDR3 coding sequence is TGTGCCAGCAGCCCGACTAGCGGGGGGGAAGACTACGAGCAGTACTTC.

In regard to this clone: The sample carries other DNA sequences with the same CDR3. The V call is TRBV5-6, the J call TRBJ1-2; a possible D gene is TRBD1 (5 bases). Trimming took 2 bases from V and 5 from J, leaving 10 bases between them. CDR3 length equals 13 residues. The germline V gene has CDR1 SGHDT and CDR2 YYEEEE. CDR3 in DNA: TGTGCCAGCAGCTTAGGCAGGGCGTATGGCTACACCTTC. Residues: CASSLGRAYGYTF.

The J gene is TRBJ2-7, the V gene TRBV27; no clear D gene. Germline V gene sequence: CDR1 MNHEY, CDR2 SMNVEV (reference sequence). Trimming cost V 6 bases and J 2 bases, with 17 bases left between them. The CDR3 is 15 amino acids. CDR3 bases: TGTGCCAGCAGACTCTCCCCCAACCCCCCCTACGAGCAGTACTTC. It yields the protein CASRLSPNPPYEQYF.

The rearrangement joins TRBV5-1 to TRBJ1-1; no clear D. The CDR3 loop spans 13 amino acids. In germline, CDR1 is SGHRS, CDR2 YFSETQ. V was clipped by 4 bases and J by 5 bases, with 12 bases between them. The CDR3 DNA follows: TGCGCCAGCAGCCTGAACGGGGAAACTGAAGCTTTCTTT. This codes for CASSLNGETEAFF.

V usage is TRBV5-1 and J usage is TRBJ2-1; D gene unclear. The V gene's germline CDR1 is SGHRS and CDR2 YFSETQ. Trimming shortened V by 5 bases and J by 1 base, and 13 bases separated the two germline ends. The CDR3 loop spans 15 amino acids. In DNA form, the CDR3 reads TGCGCCAGCAGTACTGGAGCCAAATCCTACAATGAGCAGTTCTTC. Amino acids: CASSTGAKSYNEQFF.

The J gene is TRBJ1-5, the V gene TRBV7-8; TRBD1 matches 7 bases. Germline V gives CDR1 SGHVS, CDR2 FQNEAQ. V was clipped by 5 bases and J by 2 bases; unmatched bases: 3. The CDR3 runs to 14 residues. The CDR3 DNA is TGTGCCAGCAGCGACAGGGTAGGCAATCAGCCCCAGCATTTT. The encoded protein is CASSDRVGNQPQHF.